This TCR beta chain was profiled in a study of beta chain features in type 1 diabetes. Study observations and caveats: TCRB CDR3s from Type 1 diabetes patients were moderately but significantly shorter in all four CD4+ subsets. There were fewer insertions and more deletions at the VDJ junctions of type 1 diabetes patients.

Expressed TCRB transcripts were sequenced because the isolated RNA had all been reverse transcribed beforehand. Method: immunoSEQ multiplex PCR; TCRdb's copy keeps in-frame clones and lacks some. The table includes 240,000 or so clones, around 26% detected once. Trimming cost V 5 bases and J 4 bases, with 8 bases left between them. CDR3 length equals 12 residues. Germline V gives CDR1 SGHAT, CDR2 FQNNGV. As regards this clone: The antigen remains undetermined.

This rearrangement joins TRBV11-2 to TRBJ1-2; D gene unclear. This clonotype was obtained from a man aged 25 to 45 in good health. The sequencing sample was made of central memory CD4+ T cells from blood. The CDR3 region has the DNA TGTGCCAGCAGCGCCACAGTCTATGGCTACACCTTC. Protein sequence: CASSATVYGYTF.